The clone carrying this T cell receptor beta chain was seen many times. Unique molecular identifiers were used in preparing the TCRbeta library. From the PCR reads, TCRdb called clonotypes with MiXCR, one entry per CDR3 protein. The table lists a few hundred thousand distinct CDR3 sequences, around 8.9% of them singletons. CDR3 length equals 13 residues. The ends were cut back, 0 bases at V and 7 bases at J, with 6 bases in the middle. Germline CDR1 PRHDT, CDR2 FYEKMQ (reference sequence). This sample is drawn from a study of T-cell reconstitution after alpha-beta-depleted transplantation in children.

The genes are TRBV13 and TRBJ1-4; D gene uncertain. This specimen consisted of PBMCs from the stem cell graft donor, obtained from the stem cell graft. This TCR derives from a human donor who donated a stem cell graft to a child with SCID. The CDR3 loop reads CASSLGLSEKLFF. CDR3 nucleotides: TGTGCCAGCAGCTTAGGTCTGAGTGAAAAACTGTTTTTT.